A single sample gave rise to the 11 T cell receptor beta chains below, sequenced in a study of regulatory T cells in long-lasting Graves disease. Sample time point: persistent/refractory GD, antithyroid drugs over 5 years with positive TRAb. With RNA extracted from PBMCs as input, the TCR library was made. Sequencing libraries for TCR beta were prepared with iRepertoire HTBI primers and Arm-PCR of CDR3 regions. TCRdb independently ran MiXCR on the multiplex PCR reads; one entry per CDR3 protein. The table shows hundreds of thousands of distinct CDR3 sequences, with about 30% occurring only once. The sample in question was peripheral blood mononuclear cells (PBMCs), obtained when the disease was refractory, from a patient treated with antithyroid drugs. The source is a female donor with Graves disease.

On this clonotype itself: This sequence may be a read error, since a much larger clone differs from it by one base. The chain is built from TRBV11-2 and TRBJ2-7; D perhaps matches TRBD2 (6 bases). V shed 4 bases and J shed 2 bases, with 15 bases lying between them. The CDR3 length is 15 residues. Germline V gene sequence: CDR1 SGHAT, CDR2 FQNNGV. Here the CDR3 reads CASSWDSGAPYEQYF. CDR3 nucleotides: TGTGCCAGCAGCTGGGACTCCGGGGCGCCCTACGAGCAGTACTTC. The variable domain in full, with the rest retrieved from reference TRBV11-2 and TRBJ2-7, is EAGVAQSPRYKIIEKRQSVAFWCNPISGHATLYWYQQILGQGPKLLIQFQNNGVVDDSQLPKDRFSAERLKGVDSTLKIQPAKLEDSAVYLCASSWDSGAPYEQYFGPGTRLTVT.

This clonotype was seen a handful of times. J is TRBJ2-7 and V is TRBV6-1; 13 bases agree with TRBD2. There are 17 residues in the CDR3. The ends lost 5 bases at V and 2 bases at J; junction bases unmatched: 9. The V gene's germline CDR1 is MNHNS and CDR2 SASEGT. CDR3 loop: CASSRGLAGVRAYEQYF. CDR3 nucleotides: TGTGCCAGCAGTCGCGGACTAGCGGGAGTGAGGGCCTACGAGCAGTACTTC.

The chain combines TRBV10-3 with TRBJ1-1, with no clear D. Germline V gene sequence: CDR1 ENHRY, CDR2 SYGVKD. The V gene lost 4 bases and the J gene lost 1 base, with 16 bases spanning the gap. The CDR3 totals 16 residues. CDR3 residues: CAISAKRKNSNTEAFF. Here the CDR3 DNA reads TGTGCCATCAGTGCAAAACGGAAGAATTCGAACACTGAAGCTTTCTTT.

The chain couples TRBV12-3 or TRBV12-4 to TRBJ1-3; tentative D call: TRBD1 (5 bases). Trimming shortened V by 5 bases and J by 1 base, and 15 bases separated the two germline ends. The CDR3 spans 16 residues. DNA for the CDR3: TGTGCCAGCAGTCCCGACAGTGGGGGTTCTGGAAACACCATATATTTT. Amino acids: CASSPDSGGSGNTIYF.

The chain combines TRBV7-6 with TRBJ2-3; D gene unclear. V was clipped by 4 bases and J by 2 bases, with 4 bases between them. CDR1 and CDR2 (germline): SGHVS, FNYEAQ. There are 12 residues in the CDR3. In DNA, the CDR3 is TGTGCCAGCAGCTCTCACACAGATACGCAGTATTTT. Translation gives CASSSHTDTQYF.

This chain links TRBV18 with TRBJ1-1, with D unresolved. This CDR3 contains 12 residues. Germline CDR1 reads KGHSH; CDR2 reads LQKENI. The V and J ends lost 3 bases and 5 bases respectively, with 7 bases between them. CDR3 loop: CASSPAVTEAFF. The CDR3 bases are TGTGCCAGCTCACCCGCGGTGACTGAAGCTTTCTTT.

This clonotype has just one count. The genes are TRBV9 and TRBJ1-3, with D tentatively TRBD1 (6 bases). This CDR3 has 17 amino acids. Germline V gives CDR1 SGDLS, CDR2 YYNGEE. V was shortened by 0 bases and J by 3 bases, with 16 bases between the two germline ends. The CDR3 region has the DNA TGTGCCAGCAGCGTAGCCGGACACGGACAGCTTGGAAACACCATATATTTT. It codes for CASSVAGHGQLGNTIYF.

The chain employs TRBV20-1 and TRBJ1-1, with unresolved D. CDR3 length equals 11 residues. Germline V CDR1 and CDR2: DFQATT, SNEGSKA (reference sequence). V was pared by 5 bases and J by 6 bases, with 10 bases between. CDR3 loop: CSAPIPPEAFF. CDR3 bases: TGCAGTGCTCCCATCCCCCCTGAAGCTTTCTTT.

The J gene is TRBJ1-5, the V gene TRBV19; D is perhaps TRBD1 (5 bases). Trimming took off 4 bases at V and 0 bases at J, with 16 bases between the two ends. This CDR3 region has 17 residues. CDR1 is LNHDA, CDR2 SQIVND, per germline (reference sequence). CDR3 bases: TGTGCCAGTAGTACACGGACAAGCCCGATTAGCAATCAGCCCCAGCATTTT. Protein sequence: CASSTRTSPISNQPQHF.

The genes are TRBV5-4 and TRBJ1-2, with TRBD1 matching over 7 bases. The CDR3 is made up of 15 amino acids. V lost 3 bases, J lost 4 bases, and 9 bases stayed unmatched. From germline, CDR1 is SGHNT and CDR2 YYREEE (reference sequence). This chain's CDR3 is CASSSQGEIIYGYTF. The CDR3 DNA reads TGTGCCAGCAGCTCGCAGGGGGAGATCATCTATGGCTACACCTTC.

The chain recombines TRBV5-1 with TRBJ1-1; D remains unclear. Germline-derived CDR1 and CDR2 are SGHRS and YFSETQ. The length of the CDR3 is 16 residues. V lost 2 bases and J 0 bases, leaving 14 bases between the germline ends. The CDR3 is CASSFEGLTMNTEAFF. The CDR3, as DNA: TGCGCCAGCAGCTTCGAGGGCCTCACTATGAACACTGAAGCTTTCTTT.